This T cell receptor (beta chain) originates from a study of regulatory T cells in long-lasting Graves disease. General observations from the study: Peripheral blood alone, not thyroid tissue, underwent study.

Building of the TCR beta libraries involved iRepertoire HTBI primers and Arm-PCR of CDR3 regions. TCRdb ran MiXCR on the multiplex PCR reads and lists one entry per CDR3 protein. The sample shows around 320,000 distinct CDR3 sequences, 16% of them seen only once. The time point here: newly diagnosed GD, antithyroid drugs for less than 3 months. RNA from PBMCs was the source of the TCR library. The authors drew patients from an endocrinology department in Xi'an, China. V gave up 6 bases and J gave up 3 bases, with 17 bases separating them. The CDR3 consists of 16 residues. In germline, CDR1 is MNHNS, CDR2 SASEGT. This clonotype was seen ten or more times. Its antigen is not known. The same data also contributed to another study, on T cells in Graves' hyperthyroidism and ophthalmopathy. That work adds: In the blood, most expanded thyroid clonotypes above 0.001 appeared as well.

The V and J genes are TRBV6-1 and TRBJ2-2, with D possibly being TRBD1 (6 bases). The TCR sequence derives from a man between 35 and 55 years old with Graves disease. Sequencing used peripheral blood mononuclear cells (PBMCs), obtained at new diagnosis, from a patient treated with antithyroid drugs. The CDR3 nucleotides read TGTGCCAGCAGAAGACAGGCAAACGTTTACACCGGGGAGCTGTTTTTT. Protein sequence: CASRRQANVYTGELFF.